These T cell receptor beta chains were read from a single sample in a study of blood T cell repertoires in COVID-19. Clones were read by immunoSEQ multiplex PCR, and TCRdb kept only the in-frame ones, dropping some. This sample has nearly 350,000 clones; about 88% occur once, and the top ten carry 6% to 8.5%. Sequences were obtained from peripheral blood. The receptors were gathered from a woman aged 70-85 years with COVID-19, enrolled during active disease. Both conserved end residues are part of each CDR3. A D gene is named only where the DNA matches it firmly. The size of a clone is reported for some rows only, either as once, few or many, or as a class for expanded clones.

V gene: TRBV14; J gene: TRBJ2-1; D gene: -; clone size: -; CDR3 protein: CASSQLSGLYNEQFF; CDR3 DNA: TGTGCCAGCAGCCAACTCTCAGGGCTTTACAATGAGCAGTTCTTC
V gene: TRBV20-1; J gene: TRBJ1-1; D gene: TRBD1; clone size: -; CDR3 protein: CSASSPGQGDTEAFF; CDR3 DNA: TGCAGTGCTAGTTCCCCGGGACAGGGGGACACTGAAGCTTTCTTT
V gene: TRBV19; J gene: TRBJ1-2; D gene: TRBD1; clone size: once; CDR3 protein: CASRSGGAYGYTF; CDR3 DNA: TGTGCCAGTAGATCAGGGGGCGCCTATGGCTACACCTTC
V gene: TRBV28; J gene: TRBJ1-2; D gene: TRBD1; clone size: -; CDR3 protein: CASGPGQGAWNYGYTF; CDR3 DNA: TGTGCCAGCGGGCCGGGACAGGGGGCTTGGAACTATGGCTACACCTTC
V gene: TRBV7-2; J gene: TRBJ1-2; D gene: -; clone size: -; CDR3 protein: CASSLASTGPHGYTF; CDR3 DNA: TGTGCCAGCAGCTTAGCATCGACAGGCCCCCATGGCTACACCTTC
V gene: TRBV5-1; J gene: TRBJ2-5; D gene: -; clone size: -; CDR3 protein: CASSRPAKPGEGRDKQQETQYF; CDR3 DNA: TGCGCCAGCAGCAGACCAGCGAAACCCGGAGAGGGGAGGGACAAGCAACAAGAGACCCAGTACTTC
V gene: TRBV5-6; J gene: TRBJ1-5; D gene: -; clone size: few; CDR3 protein: CASSRRGVSNQPQHF; CDR3 DNA: TGTGCCAGCAGCCGACGGGGTGTGAGCAATCAGCCCCAGCATTTT
V gene: TRBV19; J gene: TRBJ1-2; D gene: TRBD1; clone size: -; CDR3 protein: CASSVLQGKGFYGYTF; CDR3 DNA: TGTGCCAGTAGTGTCTTACAGGGGAAGGGCTTCTATGGCTACACCTTC
V gene: TRBV7-8; J gene: TRBJ1-2; D gene: -; clone size: -; CDR3 protein: CASMRRGEEANYGYTF; CDR3 DNA: TGTGCCAGCATGAGGAGAGGGGAGGAAGCTAACTATGGCTACACCTTC
V gene: TRBV12-3/TRBV12-4; J gene: TRBJ2-7; D gene: -; clone size: -; CDR3 protein: CASSFVPYEQYF; CDR3 DNA: TGTGCCAGCAGTTTTGTCCCTTACGAGCAGTACTTC
V gene: TRBV11-2; J gene: TRBJ1-5; D gene: -; clone size: once; CDR3 protein: CASSHGPGDQPQHF; CDR3 DNA: TGTGCCAGCAGCCATGGTCCAGGGGATCAGCCCCAGCATTTT
V gene: TRBV7-8; J gene: TRBJ1-2; D gene: -; clone size: -; CDR3 protein: CASSFEARPNYGYTF; CDR3 DNA: TGTGCCAGCAGCTTCGAGGCAAGGCCTAACTATGGCTACACCTTC
V gene: TRBV6-5; J gene: TRBJ1-1; D gene: TRBD1; clone size: once; CDR3 protein: CASSHDRGRDTEAFF; CDR3 DNA: TGTGCCAGCAGCCACGACAGGGGGCGCGACACTGAAGCTTTCTTT
V gene: TRBV7-2; J gene: TRBJ1-1; D gene: -; clone size: -; CDR3 protein: CASSLKSGGANTEAFF; CDR3 DNA: TGTGCCAGCAGCTTAAAATCGGGGGGGGCGAACACTGAAGCTTTCTTT
V gene: TRBV4-1; J gene: TRBJ2-7; D gene: -; clone size: -; CDR3 protein: CASKIGQRNAEQYF; CDR3 DNA: TGCGCCAGCAAAATCGGACAGAGAAACGCCGAGCAGTACTTC
V gene: TRBV3-1/TRBV3-2; J gene: TRBJ1-2; D gene: -; clone size: -; CDR3 protein: CASSHGGLGYGYTF; CDR3 DNA: TGTGCCAGCAGCCACGGGGGGCTTGGGTATGGCTACACCTTC
V gene: TRBV7-9; J gene: TRBJ2-7; D gene: -; clone size: few; CDR3 protein: CASRGDNRDYEQYF; CDR3 DNA: TGTGCCAGCAGAGGGGACAATCGGGACTACGAGCAGTACTTC
V gene: TRBV15; J gene: TRBJ1-5; D gene: -; clone size: -; CDR3 protein: CATSRDRTDSNQPQHF; CDR3 DNA: TGTGCCACCAGCAGAGATAGGACAGATAGCAATCAGCCCCAGCATTTT
V gene: TRBV20-1; J gene: TRBJ2-3; D gene: -; clone size: -; CDR3 protein: CSASSETSHTQYF; CDR3 DNA: TGCAGTGCTAGTTCCGAGACTAGTCATACGCAGTATTTT
V gene: TRBV27; J gene: TRBJ2-1; D gene: -; clone size: -; CDR3 protein: CASSPPPTATYNEQFF; CDR3 DNA: TGTGCCAGCAGCCCTCCACCGACAGCGACGTACAATGAGCAGTTCTTC
V gene: TRBV11-2; J gene: TRBJ1-1; D gene: TRBD1; clone size: once; CDR3 protein: CASSYGTGGTEAFF; CDR3 DNA: TGTGCCAGCAGCTACGGGACAGGGGGCACTGAAGCTTTCTTT
V gene: TRBV2; J gene: TRBJ1-2; D gene: -; clone size: -; CDR3 protein: CASSEGGSSYGYTF; CDR3 DNA: TGTGCCAGCAGTGAAGGAGGGAGTAGCTATGGCTACACCTTC
V gene: TRBV28; J gene: TRBJ1-6; D gene: TRBD1; clone size: -; CDR3 protein: CASTLTGIYSPLHF; CDR3 DNA: TGTGCCAGCACCTTGACAGGGATTTATTCACCCCTCCACTTT
V gene: TRBV29-1; J gene: TRBJ1-1; D gene: -; clone size: -; CDR3 protein: CSVSDINTEAFF; CDR3 DNA: TGCAGCGTTTCGGACATAAACACTGAAGCTTTCTTT